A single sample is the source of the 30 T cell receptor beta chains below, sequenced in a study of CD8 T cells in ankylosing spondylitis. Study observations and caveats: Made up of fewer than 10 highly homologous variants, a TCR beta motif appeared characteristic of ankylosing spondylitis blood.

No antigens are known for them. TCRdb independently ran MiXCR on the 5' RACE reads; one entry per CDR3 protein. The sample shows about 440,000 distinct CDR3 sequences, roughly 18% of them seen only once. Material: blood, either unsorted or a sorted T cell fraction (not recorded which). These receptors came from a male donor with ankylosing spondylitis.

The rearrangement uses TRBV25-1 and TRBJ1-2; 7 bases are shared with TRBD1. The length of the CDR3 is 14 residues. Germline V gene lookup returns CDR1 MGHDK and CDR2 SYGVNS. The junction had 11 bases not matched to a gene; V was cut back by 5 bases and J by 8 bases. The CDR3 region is CASSTADRLRGYTF. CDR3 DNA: TGTGCCAGCAGTACCGCGGACAGGCTGAGGGGCTACACCTTC.

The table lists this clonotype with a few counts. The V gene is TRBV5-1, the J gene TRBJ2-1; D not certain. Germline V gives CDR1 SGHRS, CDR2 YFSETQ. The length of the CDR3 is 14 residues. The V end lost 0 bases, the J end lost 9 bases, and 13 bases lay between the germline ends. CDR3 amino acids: CASSLEVALGEQFF. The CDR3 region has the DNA TGCGCCAGCAGCTTGGAGGTAGCTCTAGGTGAGCAGTTCTTC.

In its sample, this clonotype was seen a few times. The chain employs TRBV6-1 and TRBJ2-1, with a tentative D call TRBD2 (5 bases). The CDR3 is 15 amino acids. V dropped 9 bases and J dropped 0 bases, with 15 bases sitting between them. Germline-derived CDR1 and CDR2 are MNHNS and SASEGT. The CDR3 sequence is CASKIGGNSYNEQFF. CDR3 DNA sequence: TGTGCCAGTAAGATCGGAGGCAACTCCTACAATGAGCAGTTCTTC.

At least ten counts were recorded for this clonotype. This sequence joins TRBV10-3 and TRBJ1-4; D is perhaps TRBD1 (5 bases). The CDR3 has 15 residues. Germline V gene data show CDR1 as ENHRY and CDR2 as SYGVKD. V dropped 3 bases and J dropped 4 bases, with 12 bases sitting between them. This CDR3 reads CAISEGRAVNEKLFF. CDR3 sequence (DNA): TGTGCCATCAGTGAAGGCAGGGCGGTTAATGAAAAACTGTTTTTT.

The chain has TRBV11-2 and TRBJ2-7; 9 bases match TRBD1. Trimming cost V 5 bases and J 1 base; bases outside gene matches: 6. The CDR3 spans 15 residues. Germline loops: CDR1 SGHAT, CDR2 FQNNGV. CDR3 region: CASSDGQGRSYEQYF. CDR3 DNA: TGTGCCAGCAGCGACGGACAGGGGAGGTCCTACGAGCAGTACTTC.

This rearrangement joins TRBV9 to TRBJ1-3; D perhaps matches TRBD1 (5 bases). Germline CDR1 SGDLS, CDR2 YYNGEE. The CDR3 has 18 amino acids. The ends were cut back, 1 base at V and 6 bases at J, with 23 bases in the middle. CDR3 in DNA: TGTGCCAGCAGCGTAAGCGGGACTCAACCAAACGGACAAAACACCATATATTTT. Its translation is CASSVSGTQPNGQNTIYF.

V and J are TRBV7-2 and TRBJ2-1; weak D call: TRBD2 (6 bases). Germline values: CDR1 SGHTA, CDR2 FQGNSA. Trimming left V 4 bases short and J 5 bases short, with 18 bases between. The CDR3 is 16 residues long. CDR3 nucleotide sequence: TGTGCCAGCAGCTCGCAACCACCGGGACTCAACAATGAGCAGTTCTTC. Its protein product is CASSSQPPGLNNEQFF.

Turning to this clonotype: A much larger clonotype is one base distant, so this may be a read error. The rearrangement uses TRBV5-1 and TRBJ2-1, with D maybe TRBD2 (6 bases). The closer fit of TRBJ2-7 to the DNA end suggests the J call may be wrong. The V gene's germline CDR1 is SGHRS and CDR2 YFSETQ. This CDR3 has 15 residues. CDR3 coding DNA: TGCGCCAGCAGCTTGGCAGGGACTGCACGCAATGAGCAGTACTTC. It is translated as CASSLAGTARNEQYF.

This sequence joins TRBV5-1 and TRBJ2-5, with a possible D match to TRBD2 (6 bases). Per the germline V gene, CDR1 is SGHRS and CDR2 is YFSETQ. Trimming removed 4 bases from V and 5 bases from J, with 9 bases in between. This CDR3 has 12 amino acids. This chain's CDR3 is CASSGSGETQYF. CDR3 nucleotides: TGCGCCAGCAGCGGGAGCGGGGAGACCCAGTACTTC.

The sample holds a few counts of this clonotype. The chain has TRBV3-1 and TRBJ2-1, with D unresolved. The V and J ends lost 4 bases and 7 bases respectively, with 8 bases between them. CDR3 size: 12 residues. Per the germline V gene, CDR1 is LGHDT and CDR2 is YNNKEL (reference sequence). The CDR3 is CASSPSTNEQFF. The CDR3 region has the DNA TGTGCCAGCAGCCCTAGTACGAATGAGCAGTTCTTC.

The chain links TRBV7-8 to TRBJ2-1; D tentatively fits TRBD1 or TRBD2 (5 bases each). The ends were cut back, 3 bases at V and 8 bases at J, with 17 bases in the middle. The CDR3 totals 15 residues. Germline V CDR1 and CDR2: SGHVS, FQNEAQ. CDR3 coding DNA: TGTGCCAGCAGCTTGGACACGGGGTACGGATATGAGCAGTTCTTC. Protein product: CASSLDTGYGYEQFF.

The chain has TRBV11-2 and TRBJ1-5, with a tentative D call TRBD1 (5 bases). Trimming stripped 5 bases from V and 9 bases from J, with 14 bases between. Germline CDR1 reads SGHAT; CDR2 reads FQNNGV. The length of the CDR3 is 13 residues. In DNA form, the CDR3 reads TGTGCCAGCAGCGAGGACACGCCCCGGCCCCAGCATTTT. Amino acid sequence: CASSEDTPRPQHF. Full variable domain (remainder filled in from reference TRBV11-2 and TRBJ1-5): EAGVAQSPRYKIIEKRQSVAFWCNPISGHATLYWYQQILGQGPKLLIQFQNNGVVDDSQLPKDRFSAERLKGVDSTLKIQPAKLEDSAVYLCASSEDTPRPQHFGDGTRLSIL.

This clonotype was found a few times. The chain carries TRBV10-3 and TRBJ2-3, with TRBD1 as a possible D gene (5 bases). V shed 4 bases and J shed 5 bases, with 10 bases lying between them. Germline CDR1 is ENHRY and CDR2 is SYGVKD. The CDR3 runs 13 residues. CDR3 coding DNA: TGTGCCATCAGTGTCAGGGAACGAGATACGCAGTATTTT. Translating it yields CAISVRERDTQYF.

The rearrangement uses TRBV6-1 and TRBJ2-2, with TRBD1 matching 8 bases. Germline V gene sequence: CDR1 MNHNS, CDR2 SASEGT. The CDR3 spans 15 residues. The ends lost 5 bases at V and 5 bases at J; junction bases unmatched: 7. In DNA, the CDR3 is TGTGCCAGCAGTCAAGACAGGGGTGGGACCGGGGAGCTGTTTTTT. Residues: CASSQDRGGTGELFF.

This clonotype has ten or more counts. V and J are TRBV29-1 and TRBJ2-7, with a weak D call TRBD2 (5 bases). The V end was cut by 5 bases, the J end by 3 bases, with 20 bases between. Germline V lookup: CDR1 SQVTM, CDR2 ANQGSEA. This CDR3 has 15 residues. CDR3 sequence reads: CSVYVRAIGNYEQYF. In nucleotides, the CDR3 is TGCAGCGTTTACGTGAGGGCGATCGGAAACTACGAGCAGTACTTC.

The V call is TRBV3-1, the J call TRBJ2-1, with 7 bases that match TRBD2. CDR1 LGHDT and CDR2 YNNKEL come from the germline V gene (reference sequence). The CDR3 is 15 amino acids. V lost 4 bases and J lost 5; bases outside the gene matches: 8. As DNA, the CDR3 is TGTGCCAGCAGCCTGGGACTACCAACTCACAATGAGCAGTTCTTC. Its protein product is CASSLGLPTHNEQFF.

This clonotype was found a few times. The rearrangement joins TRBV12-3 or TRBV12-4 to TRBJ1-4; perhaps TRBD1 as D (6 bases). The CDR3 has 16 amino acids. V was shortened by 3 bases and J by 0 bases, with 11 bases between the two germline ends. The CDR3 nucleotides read TGTGCCAGCAGTTTGAGGACAGCAGCAACTAATGAAAAACTGTTTTTT. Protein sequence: CASSLRTAATNEKLFF.

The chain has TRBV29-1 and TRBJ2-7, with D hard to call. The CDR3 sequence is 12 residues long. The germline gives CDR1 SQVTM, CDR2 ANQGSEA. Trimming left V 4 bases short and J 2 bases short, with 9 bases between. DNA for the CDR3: TGCAGCGTTGTGGCGCAACCCTACGAGCAGTACTTC. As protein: CSVVAQPYEQYF.

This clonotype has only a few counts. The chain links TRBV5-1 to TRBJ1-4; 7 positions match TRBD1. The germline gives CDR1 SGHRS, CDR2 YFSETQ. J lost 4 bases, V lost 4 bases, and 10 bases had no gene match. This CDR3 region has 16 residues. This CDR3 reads CASSPDRRTINEKLFF. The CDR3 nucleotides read TGCGCCAGCAGCCCGGACAGGCGAACCATTAATGAAAAACTGTTTTTT.

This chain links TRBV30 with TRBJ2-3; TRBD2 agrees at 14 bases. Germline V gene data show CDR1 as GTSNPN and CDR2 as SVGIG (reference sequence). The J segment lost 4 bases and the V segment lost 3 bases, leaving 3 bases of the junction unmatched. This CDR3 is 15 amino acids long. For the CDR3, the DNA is TGTGCCTGGAGGAGACTAGCGGGAGGGCCAGATACGCAGTATTTT. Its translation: CAWRRLAGGPDTQYF. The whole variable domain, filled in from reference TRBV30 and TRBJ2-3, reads SQTIHQWPATLVQPVGSPLSLECTVEGTSNPNLYWYRQAAGRGLQLLFYSVGIGQISSEVPQNLSASRPQDRQFILSSKKLLLSDSGFYLCAWRRLAGGPDTQYFGPGTRLTVL.

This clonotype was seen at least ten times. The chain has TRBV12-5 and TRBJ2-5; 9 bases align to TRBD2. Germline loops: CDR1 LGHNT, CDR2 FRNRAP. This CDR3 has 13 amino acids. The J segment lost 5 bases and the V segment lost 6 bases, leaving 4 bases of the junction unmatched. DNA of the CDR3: TGTGCTAGTGGCTTCGGACTAGCGGAGACCCAGTACTTC. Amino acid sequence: CASGFGLAETQYF.

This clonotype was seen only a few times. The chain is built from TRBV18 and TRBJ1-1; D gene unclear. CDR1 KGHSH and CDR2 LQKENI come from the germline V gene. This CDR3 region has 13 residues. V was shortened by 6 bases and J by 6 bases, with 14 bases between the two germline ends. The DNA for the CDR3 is TGTGCCAGCTCCCAGGCCATGAGGGCTGAAGCTTTCTTT. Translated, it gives CASSQAMRAEAFF.

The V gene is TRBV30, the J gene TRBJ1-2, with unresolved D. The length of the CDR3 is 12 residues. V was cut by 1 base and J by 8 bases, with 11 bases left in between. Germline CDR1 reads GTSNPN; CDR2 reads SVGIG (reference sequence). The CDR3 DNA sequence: TGTGCCTGGAGTGCCCGGGGAAGCGGCTACACCTTC. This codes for CAWSARGSGYTF. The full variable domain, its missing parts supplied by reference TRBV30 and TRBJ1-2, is SQTIHQWPATLVQPVGSPLSLECTVEGTSNPNLYWYRQAAGRGLQLLFYSVGIGQISSEVPQNLSASRPQDRQFILSSKKLLLSDSGFYLCAWSARGSGYTFGSGTRLTVV.

Written as DNA, the CDR3 is TGTGCCAGCAGCGCCCATGACAGGGAATCCCACTACGAGCAGTACTTC. This encodes CASSAHDRESHYEQYF. This chain connects TRBV7-3 to TRBJ2-7, with 7 bases matching TRBD1. This CDR3 is built from 16 residues. The ends lost 5 bases at V and 3 bases at J; junction bases unmatched: 13. In germline, CDR1 is SGHTA, CDR2 FQGTGA.

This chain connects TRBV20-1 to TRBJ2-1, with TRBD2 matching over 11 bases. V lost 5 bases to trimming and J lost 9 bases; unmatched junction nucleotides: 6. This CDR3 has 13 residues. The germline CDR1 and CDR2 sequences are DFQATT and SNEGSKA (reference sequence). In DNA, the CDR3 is TGCAGTGCTGGATTAGCGGGAGGGCCTGAGCAGTTCTTC. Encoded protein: CSAGLAGGPEQFF.

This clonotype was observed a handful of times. The CDR3 reads CASSNPGTDGGNTIYF. CDR3 coding DNA: TGTGCCAGCAGCAATCCTGGGACAGATGGTGGAAACACCATATATTTT. V and J are TRBV12-3 or TRBV12-4 and TRBJ1-3, with TRBD1 matching over 7 bases. The junction had 11 bases not matched to a gene; V was cut back by 6 bases and J by 3 bases. The CDR3 covers 16 residues.

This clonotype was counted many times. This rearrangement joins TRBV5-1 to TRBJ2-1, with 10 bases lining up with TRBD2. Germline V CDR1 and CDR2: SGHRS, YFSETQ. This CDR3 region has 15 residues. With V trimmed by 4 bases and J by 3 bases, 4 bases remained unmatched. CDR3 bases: TGCGCCAGCAGCCTACTAGCGGGGATCTACAATGAGCAGTTCTTC. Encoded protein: CASSLLAGIYNEQFF.

The DNA for the CDR3 is TGCAGTGCTAGACTAGAGGCCACAGATACGCAGTATTTT. It codes for CSARLEATDTQYF. The chain carries TRBV20-1 and TRBJ2-3; no reliable D call. The CDR3 contains 13 residues. With 2 bases removed from V and 2 bases from J, the gap between germline ends came to 8 bases. Germline loops: CDR1 DFQATT, CDR2 SNEGSKA (reference sequence).

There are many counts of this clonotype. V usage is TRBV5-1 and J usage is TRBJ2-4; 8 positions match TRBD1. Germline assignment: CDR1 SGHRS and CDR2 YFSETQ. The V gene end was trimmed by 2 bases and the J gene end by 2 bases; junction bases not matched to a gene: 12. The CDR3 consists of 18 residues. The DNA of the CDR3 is TGCGCCAGCAGCTTAGGACAGGGTACCGCGGGACCCAAAAACATTCAGTACTTC. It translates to CASSLGQGTAGPKNIQYF.

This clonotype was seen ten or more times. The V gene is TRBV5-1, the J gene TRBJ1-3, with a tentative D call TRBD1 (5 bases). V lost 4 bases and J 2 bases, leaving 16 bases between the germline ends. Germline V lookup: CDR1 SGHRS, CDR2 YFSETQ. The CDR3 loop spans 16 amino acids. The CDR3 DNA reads TGCGCCAGCAGCGACGAGGGGTTGTACGCTGGAAACACCATATATTTT. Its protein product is CASSDEGLYAGNTIYF.